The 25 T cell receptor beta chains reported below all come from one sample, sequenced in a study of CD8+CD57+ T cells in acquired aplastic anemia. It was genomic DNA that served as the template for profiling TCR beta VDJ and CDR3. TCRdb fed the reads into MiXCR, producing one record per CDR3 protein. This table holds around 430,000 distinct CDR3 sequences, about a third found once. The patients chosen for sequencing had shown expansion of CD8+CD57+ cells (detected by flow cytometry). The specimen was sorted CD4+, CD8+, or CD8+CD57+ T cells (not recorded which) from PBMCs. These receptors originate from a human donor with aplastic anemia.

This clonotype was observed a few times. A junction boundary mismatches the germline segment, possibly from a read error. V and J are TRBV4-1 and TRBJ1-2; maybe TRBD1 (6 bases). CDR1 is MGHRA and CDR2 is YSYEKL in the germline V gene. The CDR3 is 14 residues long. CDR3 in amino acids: CVSSQTQGDYGYTF. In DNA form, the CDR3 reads TGCGTCAGCAGCCAGACACAGGGAGACTATGGCTACACCTTC.

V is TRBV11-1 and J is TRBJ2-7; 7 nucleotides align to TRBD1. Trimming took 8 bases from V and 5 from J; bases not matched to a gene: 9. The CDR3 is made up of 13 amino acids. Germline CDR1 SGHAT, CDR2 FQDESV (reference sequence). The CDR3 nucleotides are TGTGCCAGCTCACCGGGACAGCTCGACGAGCAGTACTTC. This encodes CASSPGQLDEQYF.

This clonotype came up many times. The CDR3 DNA reads TGCAGTGCTAGACAGCTGACGAACACTGAAGCTTTCTTT. Protein sequence: CSARQLTNTEAFF. The chain recombines TRBV20-1 with TRBJ1-1, with D uncertain. The CDR3 runs to 13 residues. The V gene lost 2 bases and the J gene lost 1 base, with 8 bases spanning the gap. The V gene's germline CDR1 is DFQATT and CDR2 SNEGSKA (reference sequence).

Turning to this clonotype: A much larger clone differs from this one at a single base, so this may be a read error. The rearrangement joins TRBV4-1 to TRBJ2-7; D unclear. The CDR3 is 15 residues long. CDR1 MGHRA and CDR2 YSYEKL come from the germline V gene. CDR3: CASSQSTAWSYERYF. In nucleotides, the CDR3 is TGCGCCAGCAGCCAATCAACAGCCTGGTCTTACGAGCGGTACTTC.

The CDR3 here is CASSGDRADTEAFF. In DNA, the CDR3 is TGCGCCAGCAGCGGGGACAGAGCGGACACTGAAGCTTTCTTT. J is TRBJ1-1 and V is TRBV5-1; TRBD1 agrees at 7 bases. Germline V lookup: CDR1 SGHRS, CDR2 YFSETQ. Trimming took 4 bases from V and 3 from J; bases not matched to a gene: 6. The CDR3 is made up of 14 amino acids.

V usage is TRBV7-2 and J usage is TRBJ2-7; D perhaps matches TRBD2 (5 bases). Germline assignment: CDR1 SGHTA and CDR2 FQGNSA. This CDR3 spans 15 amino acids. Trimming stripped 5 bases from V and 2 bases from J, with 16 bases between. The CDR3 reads CASSPAASGTYEQYF. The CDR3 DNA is TGTGCCAGCAGCCCGGCGGCCAGCGGCACCTACGAGCAGTACTTC.

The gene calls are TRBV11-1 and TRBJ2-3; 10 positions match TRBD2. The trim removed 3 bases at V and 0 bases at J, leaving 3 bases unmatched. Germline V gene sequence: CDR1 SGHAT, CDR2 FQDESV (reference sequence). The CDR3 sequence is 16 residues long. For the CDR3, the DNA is TGTGCCAGCAGCTTCTCTAGCGGGGGTAGCACAGATACGCAGTATTTT. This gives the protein CASSFSSGGSTDTQYF.

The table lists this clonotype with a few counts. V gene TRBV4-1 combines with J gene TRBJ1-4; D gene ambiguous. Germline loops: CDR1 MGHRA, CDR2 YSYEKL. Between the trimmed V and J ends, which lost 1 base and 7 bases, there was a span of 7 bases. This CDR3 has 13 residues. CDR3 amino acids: CASSQAVREKLFF. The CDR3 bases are TGCGCCAGCAGCCAAGCAGTGCGTGAAAAACTGTTTTTT.

CDR3: CASSLVGGSGANVLTF. Here the CDR3 DNA reads TGTGCCAGCAGCTTAGTTGGAGGCTCTGGGGCCAACGTCCTGACTTTC. J is TRBJ2-6 and V is TRBV11-2, with a tentative D call TRBD2 (5 bases). The CDR3 has 16 residues. V lost 1 base and J lost 0, with 7 bases in between. The germline gives CDR1 SGHAT, CDR2 FQNNGV.

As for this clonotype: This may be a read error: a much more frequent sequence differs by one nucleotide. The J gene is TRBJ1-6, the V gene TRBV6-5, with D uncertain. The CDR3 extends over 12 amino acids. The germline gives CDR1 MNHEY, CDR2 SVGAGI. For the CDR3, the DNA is TGTGCCAGCAGTTTTGTTAATTCACCCCCCCACTTT. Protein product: CASSFVNSPPHF.

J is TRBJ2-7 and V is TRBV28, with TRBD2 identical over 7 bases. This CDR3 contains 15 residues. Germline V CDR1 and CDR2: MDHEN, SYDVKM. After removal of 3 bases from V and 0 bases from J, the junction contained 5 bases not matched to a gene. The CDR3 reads CASSFWGGSSYEQYF. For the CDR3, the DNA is TGTGCCAGCAGTTTTTGGGGCGGGAGCTCCTACGAGCAGTACTTC.

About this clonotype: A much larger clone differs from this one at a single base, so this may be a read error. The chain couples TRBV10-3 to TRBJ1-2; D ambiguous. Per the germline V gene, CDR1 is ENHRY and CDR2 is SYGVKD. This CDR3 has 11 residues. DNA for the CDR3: TGTGCCAGCAGTGGGAACCTTGGCTACACCTTC. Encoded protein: CASSGNLGYTF.

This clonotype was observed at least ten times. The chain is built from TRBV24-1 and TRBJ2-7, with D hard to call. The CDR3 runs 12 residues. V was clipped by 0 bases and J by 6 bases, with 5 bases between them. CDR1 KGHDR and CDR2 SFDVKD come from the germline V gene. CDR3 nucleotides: TGTGCCACCAGTGATTTGTATGGCGAGCAGTACTTC. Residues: CATSDLYGEQYF.

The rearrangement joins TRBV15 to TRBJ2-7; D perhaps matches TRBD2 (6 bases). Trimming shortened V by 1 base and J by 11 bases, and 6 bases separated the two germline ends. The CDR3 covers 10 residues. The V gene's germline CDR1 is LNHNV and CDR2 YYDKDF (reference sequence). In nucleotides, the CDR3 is TGTGCCACCAGCAGAGGGGGGGAGTACTTC. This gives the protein CATSRGGEYF.

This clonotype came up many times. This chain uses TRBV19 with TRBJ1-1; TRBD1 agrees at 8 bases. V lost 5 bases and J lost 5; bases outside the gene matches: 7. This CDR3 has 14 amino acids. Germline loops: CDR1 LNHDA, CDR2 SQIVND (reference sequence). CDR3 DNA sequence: TGTGCCAGTAGTGTGACAGGGGTGGCGACTGAAGCTTTCTTT. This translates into CASSVTGVATEAFF.

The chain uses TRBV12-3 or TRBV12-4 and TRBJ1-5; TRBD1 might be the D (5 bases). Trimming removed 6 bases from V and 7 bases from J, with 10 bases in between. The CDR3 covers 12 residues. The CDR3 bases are TGTGCCAGCAGGGGGCCGGGGCAGCCCCAGCATTTT. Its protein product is CASRGPGQPQHF.

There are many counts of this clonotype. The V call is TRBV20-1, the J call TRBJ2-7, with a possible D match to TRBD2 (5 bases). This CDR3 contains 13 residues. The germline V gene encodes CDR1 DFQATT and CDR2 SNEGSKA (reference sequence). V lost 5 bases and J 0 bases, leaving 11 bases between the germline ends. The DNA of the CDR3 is TGCAGTGCTCCCCGGGAAGACTCCTACGAGCAGTACTTC. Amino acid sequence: CSAPREDSYEQYF.

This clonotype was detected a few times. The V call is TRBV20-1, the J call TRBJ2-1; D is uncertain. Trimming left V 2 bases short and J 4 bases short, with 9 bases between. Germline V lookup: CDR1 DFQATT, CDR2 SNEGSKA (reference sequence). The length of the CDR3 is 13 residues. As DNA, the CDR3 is TGCAGTGCTAGAACACGGAATTACAATGAGCAGTTCTTC. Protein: CSARTRNYNEQFF.

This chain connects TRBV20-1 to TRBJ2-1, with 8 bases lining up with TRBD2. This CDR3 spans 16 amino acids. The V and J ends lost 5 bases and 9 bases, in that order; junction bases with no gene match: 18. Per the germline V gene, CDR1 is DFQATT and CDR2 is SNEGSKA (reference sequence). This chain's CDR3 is CSAHSRIRGGRGEQFF. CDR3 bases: TGCAGTGCTCATTCCCGTATCCGGGGGGGCCGCGGTGAGCAGTTCTTC.

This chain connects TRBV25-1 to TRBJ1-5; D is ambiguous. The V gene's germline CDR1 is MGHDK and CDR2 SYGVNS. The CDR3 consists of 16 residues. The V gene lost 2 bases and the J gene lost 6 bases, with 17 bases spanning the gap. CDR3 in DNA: TGTGCCAGCAGTGAAGACGGTGGCCCTGAAGGTCAGCCCCAGCATTTT. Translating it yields CASSEDGGPEGQPQHF.

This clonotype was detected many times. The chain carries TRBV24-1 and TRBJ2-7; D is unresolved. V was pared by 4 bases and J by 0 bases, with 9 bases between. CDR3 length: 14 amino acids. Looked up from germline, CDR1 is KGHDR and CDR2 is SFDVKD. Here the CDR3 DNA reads TGTGCCACCAGTGACCCAAGGAGCTCCTACGAGCAGTACTTC. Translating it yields CATSDPRSSYEQYF.

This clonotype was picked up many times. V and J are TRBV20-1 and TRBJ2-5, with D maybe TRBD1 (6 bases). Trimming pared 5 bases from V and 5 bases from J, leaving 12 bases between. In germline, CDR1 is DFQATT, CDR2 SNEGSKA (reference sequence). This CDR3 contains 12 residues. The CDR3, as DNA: TGCAGTGCTGGGCGGACAGTGGAGACCCAGTACTTC. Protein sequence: CSAGRTVETQYF.

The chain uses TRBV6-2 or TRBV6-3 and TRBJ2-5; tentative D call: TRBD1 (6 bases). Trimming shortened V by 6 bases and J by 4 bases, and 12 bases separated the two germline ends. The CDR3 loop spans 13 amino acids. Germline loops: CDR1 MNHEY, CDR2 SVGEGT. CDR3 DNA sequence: TGTGCCAGCAGCGGGACACGTGGAGAGACCCAGTACTTC. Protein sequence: CASSGTRGETQYF.

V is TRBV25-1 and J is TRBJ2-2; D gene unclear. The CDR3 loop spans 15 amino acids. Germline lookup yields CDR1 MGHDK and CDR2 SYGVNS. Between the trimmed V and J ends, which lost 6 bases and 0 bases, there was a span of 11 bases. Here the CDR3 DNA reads TGTGCCAGCAGAAGTCCCGGCCCGAACACCGGGGAGCTGTTTTTT. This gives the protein CASRSPGPNTGELFF. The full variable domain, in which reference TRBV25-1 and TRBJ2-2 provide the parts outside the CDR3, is EADIYQTPRYLVIGTGKKITLECSQTMGHDKMYWYQQDPGMELHLIHYSYGVNSTEKGDLSSESTVSRIRTEHFPLTLESARPSHTSQYLCASRSPGPNTGELFFGEGSRLTVL.

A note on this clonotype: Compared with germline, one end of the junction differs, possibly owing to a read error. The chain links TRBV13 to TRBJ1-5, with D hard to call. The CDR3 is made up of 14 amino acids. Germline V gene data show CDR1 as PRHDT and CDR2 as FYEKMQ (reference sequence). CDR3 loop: CASSLGGSNRPQHF. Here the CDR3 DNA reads TGTGCCAGCAGCTTAGGGGGTAGCAATCGGCCCCAGCATTTT.